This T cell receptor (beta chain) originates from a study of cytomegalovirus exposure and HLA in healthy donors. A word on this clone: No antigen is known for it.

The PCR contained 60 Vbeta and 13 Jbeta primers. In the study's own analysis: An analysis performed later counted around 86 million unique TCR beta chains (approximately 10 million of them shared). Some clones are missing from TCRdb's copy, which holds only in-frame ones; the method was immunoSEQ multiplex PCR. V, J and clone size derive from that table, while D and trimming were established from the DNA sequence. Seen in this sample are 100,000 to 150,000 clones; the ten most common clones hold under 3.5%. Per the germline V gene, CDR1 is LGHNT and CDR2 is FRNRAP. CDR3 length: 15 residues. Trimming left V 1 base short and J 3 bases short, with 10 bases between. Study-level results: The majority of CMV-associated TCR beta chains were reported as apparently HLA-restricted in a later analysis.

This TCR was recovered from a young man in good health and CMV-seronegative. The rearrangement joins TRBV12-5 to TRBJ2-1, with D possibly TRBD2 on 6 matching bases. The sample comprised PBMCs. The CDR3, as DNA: TGTGCTAGTGGTTTGGGTAGCGGTAACTACAATGAGCAGTTCTTC. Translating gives CASGLGSGNYNEQFF. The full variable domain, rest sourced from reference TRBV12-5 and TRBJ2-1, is DARVTQTPRHKVTEMGQEVTMRCQPILGHNTVFWYRQTMMQGLELLAYFRNRAPLDDSGMPKDRFSAEMPDATLATLKIQPSEPRDSAVYFCASGLGSGNYNEQFFGPGTRLTVL.